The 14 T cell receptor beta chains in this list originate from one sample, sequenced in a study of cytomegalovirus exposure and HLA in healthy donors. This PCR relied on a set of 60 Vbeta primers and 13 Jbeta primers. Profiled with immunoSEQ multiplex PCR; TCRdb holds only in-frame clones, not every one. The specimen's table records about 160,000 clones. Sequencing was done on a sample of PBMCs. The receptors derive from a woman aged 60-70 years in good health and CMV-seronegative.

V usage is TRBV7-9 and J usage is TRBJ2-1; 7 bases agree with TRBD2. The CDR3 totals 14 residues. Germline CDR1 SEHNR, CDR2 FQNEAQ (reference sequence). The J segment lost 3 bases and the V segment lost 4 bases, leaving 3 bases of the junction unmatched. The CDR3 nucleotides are TGTGCCAGCAGCTCCACTAGCGACTACAATGAGCAGTTCTTC. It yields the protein CASSSTSDYNEQFF. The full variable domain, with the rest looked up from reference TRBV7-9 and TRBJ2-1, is DTGVSQNPRHKITKRGQNVTFRCDPISEHNRLYWYRQTLGQGPEFLTYFQNEAQLEKSRLLSDRFSAERPKGSFSTLEIQRTEQGDSAMYLCASSSTSDYNEQFFGPGTRLTVL.

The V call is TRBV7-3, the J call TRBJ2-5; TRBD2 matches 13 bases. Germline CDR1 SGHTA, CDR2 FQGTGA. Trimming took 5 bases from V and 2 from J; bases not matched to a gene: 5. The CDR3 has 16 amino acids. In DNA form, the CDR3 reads TGTGCCAGCAGCCTACAGACTAGCGGGGGGCAAGAGACCCAGTACTTC. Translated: CASSLQTSGGQETQYF.

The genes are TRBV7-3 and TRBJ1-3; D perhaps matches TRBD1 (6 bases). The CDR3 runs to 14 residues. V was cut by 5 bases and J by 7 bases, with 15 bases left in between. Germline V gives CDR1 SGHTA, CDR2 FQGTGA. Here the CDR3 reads CASSPEGQRNTIYF. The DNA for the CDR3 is TGTGCCAGCAGCCCGGAAGGACAGAGGAACACCATATATTTT.

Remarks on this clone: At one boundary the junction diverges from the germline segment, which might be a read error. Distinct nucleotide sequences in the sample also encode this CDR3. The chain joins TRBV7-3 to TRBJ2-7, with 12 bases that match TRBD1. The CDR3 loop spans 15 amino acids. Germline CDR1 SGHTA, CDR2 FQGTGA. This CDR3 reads CASSLRGQGADEQYF. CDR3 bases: TGTGCCAGCAGCTTAAGGGGACAGGGGGCCGACGAGCAATACTTC.

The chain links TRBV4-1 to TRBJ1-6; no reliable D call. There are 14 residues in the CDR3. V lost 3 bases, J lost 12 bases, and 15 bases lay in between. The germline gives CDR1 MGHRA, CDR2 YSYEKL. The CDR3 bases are TGCGCCAGCAGCCATTATAGGGAGGTCCAACCCCTCCACTTT. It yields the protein CASSHYREVQPLHF.

CDR3 protein: CASSPFYEQYF. The DNA of the CDR3 is TGTGCCAGCAGTCCTTTCTACGAGCAGTACTTC. The J gene is TRBJ2-7, the V gene TRBV6-1, with D unresolved. V lost 5 bases and J lost 3, with 5 bases in between. The CDR3 is 11 residues long. Per the germline V gene, CDR1 is MNHNS and CDR2 is SASEGT.

The CDR3 DNA is TGTGCCAGCAGATACACAATGAGCGCCGGGGAGCTGTTTTTT. Its protein product is CASRYTMSAGELFF. V and J are TRBV7-2 and TRBJ1-3; D ambiguous. The J call is in doubt because the DNA end fits TRBJ2-2 better. The germline gives CDR1 SGHTA, CDR2 FQGNSA. This CDR3 is 14 amino acids long.

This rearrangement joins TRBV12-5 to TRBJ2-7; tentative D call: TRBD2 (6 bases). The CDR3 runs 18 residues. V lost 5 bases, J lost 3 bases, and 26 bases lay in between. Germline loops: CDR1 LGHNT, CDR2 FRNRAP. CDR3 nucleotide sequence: TGTGCTAGTGGTGTCATGAAAAATACTAGCTGGTGGGTCTACGAGCAGTACTTC. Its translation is CASGVMKNTSWWVYEQYF.

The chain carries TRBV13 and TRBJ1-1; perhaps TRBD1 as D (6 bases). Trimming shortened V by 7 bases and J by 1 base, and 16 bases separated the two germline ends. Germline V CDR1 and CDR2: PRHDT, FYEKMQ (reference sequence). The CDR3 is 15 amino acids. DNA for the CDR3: TGTGCCAGCACCGAGGCGGGGGCGGGGAACACTGAAGCTTTCTTT. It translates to CASTEAGAGNTEAFF. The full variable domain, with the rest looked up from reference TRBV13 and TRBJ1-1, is AAGVIQSPRHLIKEKRETATLKCYPIPRHDTVYWYQQGPGQDPQFLISFYEKMQSDKGSIPDRFSAQQFSDYHSELNMSSLELGDSALYFCASTEAGAGNTEAFFGQGTRLTVV.

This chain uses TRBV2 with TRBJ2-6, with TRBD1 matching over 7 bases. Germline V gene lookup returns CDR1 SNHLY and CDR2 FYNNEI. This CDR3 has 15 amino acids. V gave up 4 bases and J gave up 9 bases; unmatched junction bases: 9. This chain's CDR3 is CASSVWQGESNVLTF. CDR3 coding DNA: TGTGCCAGCAGTGTTTGGCAGGGGGAGAGCAACGTCCTGACTTTC.

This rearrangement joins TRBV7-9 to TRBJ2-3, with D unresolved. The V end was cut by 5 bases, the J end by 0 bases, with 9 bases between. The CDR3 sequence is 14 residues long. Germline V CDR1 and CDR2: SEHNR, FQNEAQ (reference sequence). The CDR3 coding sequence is TGTGCCAGCAGCCCGGGTACGAGCACAGATACGCAGTATTTT. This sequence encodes CASSPGTSTDTQYF.

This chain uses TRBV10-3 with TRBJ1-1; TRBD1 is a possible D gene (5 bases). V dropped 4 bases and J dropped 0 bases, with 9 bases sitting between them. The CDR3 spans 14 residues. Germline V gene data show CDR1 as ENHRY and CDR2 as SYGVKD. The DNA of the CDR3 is TGTGCCATCAGTGGGGGAGGGGTGAACACTGAAGCTTTCTTT. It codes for CAISGGGVNTEAFF.

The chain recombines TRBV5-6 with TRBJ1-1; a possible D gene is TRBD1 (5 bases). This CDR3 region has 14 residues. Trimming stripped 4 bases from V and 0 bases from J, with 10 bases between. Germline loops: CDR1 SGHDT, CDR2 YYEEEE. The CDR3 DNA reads TGTGCCAGCAGCCGACGGACAATGAACACTGAAGCTTTCTTT. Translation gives CASSRRTMNTEAFF.

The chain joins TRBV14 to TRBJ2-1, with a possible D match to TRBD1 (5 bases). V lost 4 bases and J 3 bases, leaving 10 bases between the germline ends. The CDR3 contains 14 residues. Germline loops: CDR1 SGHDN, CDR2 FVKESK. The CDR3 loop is CASSPTVRYNEQFF. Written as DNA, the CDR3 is TGTGCCAGCAGCCCGACAGTGCGCTACAATGAGCAGTTCTTC. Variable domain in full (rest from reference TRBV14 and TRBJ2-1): EAGVTQFPSHSVIEKGQTVTLRCDPISGHDNLYWYRRVMGKEIKFLLHFVKESKQDESGMPNNRFLAERTGGTYSTLKVQPAELEDSGVYFCASSPTVRYNEQFFGPGTRLTVL.